These T cell receptor beta chains were read from a single sample in a study of blood T cell repertoires in COVID-19. The method was immunoSEQ multiplex PCR; TCRdb's version includes in-frame clones alone and lacks a portion of them. Of approximately 220,000 clones detected, around 86% appear once; the ten largest clones hold around 3.5%. The sample was PBMCs or T cells enriched from blood (not recorded which). The receptors stem from a woman aged 40-49 years with acute COVID-19. Both conserved end residues are part of each CDR3. Fields, in order: J gene, D gene, V gene, CDR3 protein. The D gene is left open where the match is weak.

J gene: TRBJ1-6
D gene: -
V gene: TRBV6-5
CDR3 protein: CASSYSPRIKSPLHF

J gene: TRBJ2-1
D gene: -
V gene: TRBV19
CDR3 protein: CASSTTDYNEQFF

J gene: TRBJ1-5
D gene: -
V gene: TRBV4-1
CDR3 protein: CASRRDTYSNQPQHF

J gene: TRBJ2-3
D gene: TRBD1
V gene: TRBV2
CDR3 protein: CASSEGTGGLTDTQYF

J gene: TRBJ1-2
D gene: -
V gene: TRBV7-8
CDR3 protein: CASSLVTGPNYGYTF

J gene: TRBJ1-1
D gene: -
V gene: TRBV9
CDR3 protein: CASSVERHGGVSTEAFF

J gene: TRBJ2-3
D gene: TRBD2
V gene: TRBV3-1/TRBV3-2
CDR3 protein: CASSQSGTTTDTQYF

J gene: TRBJ1-2
D gene: -
V gene: TRBV4-3
CDR3 protein: CASSQDWSGSGYGYTF

J gene: TRBJ1-1
D gene: TRBD1
V gene: TRBV18
CDR3 protein: CASSLNQGAKAFF

J gene: TRBJ1-2
D gene: TRBD1
V gene: TRBV5-1
CDR3 protein: CASSLGGQGRIGYTF

J gene: TRBJ1-1
D gene: TRBD1
V gene: TRBV6-2/TRBV6-3
CDR3 protein: CASSYGTVTMNTEAFF

J gene: TRBJ2-2
D gene: -
V gene: TRBV7-3
CDR3 protein: CASSLTRDSTGELFF

J gene: TRBJ2-5
D gene: -
V gene: TRBV11-2
CDR3 protein: CASSLGTGHPQETQYF

J gene: TRBJ1-3
D gene: TRBD1
V gene: TRBV6-2/TRBV6-3
CDR3 protein: CASSYSNLRQGTVGGNTIYF

J gene: TRBJ2-4
D gene: -
V gene: TRBV2
CDR3 protein: CASSEETGPLAKNIQYF

J gene: TRBJ2-2
D gene: -
V gene: TRBV5-1
CDR3 protein: CASSLASRTTNTGELFF

J gene: TRBJ2-3
D gene: TRBD1
V gene: TRBV12-3/TRBV12-4
CDR3 protein: CASSLTGSDTQYF

J gene: TRBJ1-5
D gene: -
V gene: TRBV15
CDR3 protein: CATSRDLTKSHNIGNQPQHF

J gene: TRBJ2-7
D gene: TRBD2
V gene: TRBV3-1/TRBV3-2
CDR3 protein: CASSPLAGGPYEQYF

J gene: TRBJ1-3
D gene: -
V gene: TRBV3-1/TRBV3-2
CDR3 protein: CASSQQGGNTIYF

J gene: TRBJ2-3
D gene: -
V gene: TRBV5-1
CDR3 protein: CASSRGTDTQYF

J gene: TRBJ1-4
D gene: -
V gene: TRBV7-8
CDR3 protein: CASRLSGQPHEKLFF

J gene: TRBJ1-2
D gene: -
V gene: TRBV6-5
CDR3 protein: CATHTTGGLGGYTF

J gene: TRBJ2-2
D gene: -
V gene: TRBV24-1
CDR3 protein: CATSEQGWTGELFF

J gene: TRBJ2-2
D gene: TRBD2
V gene: TRBV7-9
CDR3 protein: CASSLGLAGSIPGELFF

J gene: TRBJ2-7
D gene: -
V gene: TRBV27
CDR3 protein: CASKTQSPGNEQYF

J gene: TRBJ2-5
D gene: TRBD2
V gene: TRBV19
CDR3 protein: CASTLSGGHQETQYF